This T cell receptor beta chain was identified during a study of T cell responses to AZD1222 COVID-19 vaccine. Study overall: Second-dose intervals of approximately 4 or approximately 12 weeks were pooled. Study observations and caveats: Among AZD1222 vaccinees, only five to seven were seropositive at baseline. Possibly, clonal diversity was underestimated; donors were largely white British and included more females.

Sequenced by immunoSEQ multiplex PCR; TCRdb stores in-frame clones only, minus some. The sample contains about 120,000 clones, approximately 90% of which appear only once. Worth noting for this clone: Its matching antigen is unknown.

V was trimmed by 8 bases and J by 3 bases, leaving 19 bases between them. CDR1 is KGHDR, CDR2 SFDVKD, per germline. The CDR3 loop spans 15 amino acids. This TCR was recovered from an adult in good health. The gene calls are TRBV24-1 and TRBJ2-7; a weak D match, TRBD2 (7 bases). The input for sequencing was peripheral blood, taken on day 0 of AZD1222 vaccination. CDR3 loop: CATIRGGAGLYEQYF. DNA of the CDR3: TGTGCCACCATAAGGGGGGGCGCCGGGCTCTACGAGCAGTACTTC.